This T cell receptor (beta chain) was retrieved from a study of shared clonotypes between healthy human individuals (dated by TCRdb to 2020 to 2021). With respect to the entire study: The cohort comprised a couple of women and a few men aged 18 to 49 years. Libraries were prepared and TCR repertoires were sequenced by different laboratories using diverse techniques, in order to increase sequencing depth and limit assay-specific biases. Between about 0.9 and 10 billion PBMCs per donor were obtained by leukapheresis. For each donor, CD4 naive and CD4 memory were each given three plates, CD8 naive was given two plates, and CD8 memory was given one plate. The study deeply sequenced blood TCR repertoires of 5 or 6 healthy adults to estimate repertoire size and the extent of clonotype sharing between individuals. Overall results and qualifications from the work: Sampling was restricted to blood, and TCR repertoires in tissues likely differ from the TCR repertoires found in blood. Pairwise subsampling indicated that sequencing depth was expected to affect the degree of clonotype sharing among donors. The genetic and exposure-history diversity represented was limited by the small number of donors. Sharing across a few donors was observed for 5% to 6.5% of naive CD4, over 3% of naive CD8, 2.3% of memory CD4, and roughly 0.4% of memory CD8 clonotypes. Compared with non-shared clonotypes, clonotypes shared by all four sorted-subset donors had higher generation probabilities. Rarefaction of sorted-subset datasets indicated incomplete sequencing despite the large sequencing depth. Naive subsets generally had larger estimated clonotype richness than memory subsets did.

Using the deep immunoSEQ assay, TCR CDR3 regions were amplified from genomic DNA by multiplex PCR. Extracted genomic DNA from each cell subset was distributed evenly across all wells of several immunoSEQ 96-well plates, and each plate was treated as a replicate. For sorted subsets, about 200 ng genomic DNA, equal to 25,000 to 35,000 T cell genomes, was loaded into each replicate PCR. The purified libraries were quantified using a Qubit 3.0 fluorometer, sized with a Bioanalyzer 2100, and then quantified again using the KAPA Library Quantification kit. Every immunoSEQ 96-well plate was sequenced on a dedicated single-read 150-cycle Illumina NextSeq 550 flow cell. The published analysis was carried out like this. Because only junctional sequences without quality scores were contained in the immunoSEQ output, filtering matching that applied to full-length reads could not be performed. To assign V/J genes and CDR3, sequences were annotated against IMGT germline references using PyIR, a Python wrapper for IgBLAST v1.9. Reads were filtered out if the reads had weak V/J assignments (E-value above 1e-6), no CDR3, stop codons, out-of-frame junctions, or ambiguous translated residues. V3J clonotypes were defined by identical inferred V gene, J gene, and CDR3 amino acid sequence. Percentage overlap between repertoires was calculated by dividing the number of shared unique clonotypes by the size of the smaller repertoire. Richness of each repertoire was evaluated using RTK rarefaction, the Chao1 estimator, and Recon v2.1 estimates of unobserved clonotypes. Generation probabilities were computed with OLGA for all TCRbeta clonotypes obtained by the gDNA method from several donors. Entries here come from immuneACCESS through TCRdb and include only in-frame sequences with V and J called. Some clones fail to appear in such tables; in the studies checked, an unresolved V gene covers under half of the shortfall, and the cause of the remainder is unknown. For V, J and clone size, that table is used; D and trimming come from the DNA. This sample gives about 1 million clones in total; about 75% of them show up just once. Approximately 1.5% of the sample lies in the top ten.

The donors were healthy, HIV-negative adults who had no recently reported acute infections or vaccinations. Only Caucasian adults living in Nashville, Tennessee, USA were represented among the donors. CD4+ T cells were enriched through magnetic negative selection, after which naive cells were positively selected on CD45RA and the remaining negative fraction served as the memory subset. Blood was obtained by leukapheresis, after which PBMCs were separated by Ficoll-Histopaque density gradient centrifugation and cryopreserved in liquid nitrogen vapor phase. Purity and quantity of every magnetically sorted T cell population were checked by analytical flow cytometry. Each sorted fraction had its genomic DNA isolated and then quantified by UV absorbance on a Nanodrop 2000c. V is trimmed back by 6 bases and J by 0 bases, and the junction contains 1 base that no gene match accounts for. Per the germline V gene, SQVTM is the CDR1 and ANQGSEA is the CDR2. The cysteine opens and the phenylalanine closes a CDR3 of 13 amino acids. The entry retains the CDR3 DNA only, 39 bases that are in frame from base 1.

About this clone: Its antigen remains undetermined. No base quality values were provided; no much bigger clone lies one nucleotide off.

Sequencing was carried out using memory CD4+ T cells sorted from blood. The sample's cell subset or site, from its label and the paper: CD45RA-negative fraction. The chain is encoded by TRBV29-1 joined to TRBJ2-1, with 8 central nucleotides matching TRBD1. This sequence was found in a man younger than 35 in good health. The DNA sequence is given as TGCAGCGTACAGGGGGACTCCTACAATGAGCAGTTCTTC. It specifies CSVQGDSYNEQFF.